This entry is about one TCR beta chain. The authors negatively isolated CD8+ and CD4+ T cells and FACS-enriched TEMRA cells. This record belongs to a study of CD8 T cells in Susac syndrome. J gave up 1 base and V 4 bases, and 4 bases lay outside the gene matches. CDR1 is SGHRS and CDR2 is YFSETQ in the germline V gene. The CDR3 is made up of 14 amino acids. RNA was extracted with the RNeasy kit, and a quantity of roughly 0.5 to 1 ug was reverse transcribed using random hexamers. Multiplex immunoSEQ PCR targeted 54 Vbeta and 13 Jbeta TCR beta segments. TCRdb independently ran MiXCR on the immunoSEQ multiplex PCR reads; one entry per CDR3 protein. The table has about 190,000 distinct CDR3 sequences, 95% seen once.

This chain joins TRBV5-1 and TRBJ1-1; 7 bases are a match to TRBD1. The clonotype originates from a human donor with Susac syndrome. The sequenced sample was CD8+ T cells from PBMCs. The CDR3 DNA is TGCGCCAGCAGCGCTGGACAGGAGAACACTGAAGCTTTCTTT. This translates into CASSAGQENTEAFF.